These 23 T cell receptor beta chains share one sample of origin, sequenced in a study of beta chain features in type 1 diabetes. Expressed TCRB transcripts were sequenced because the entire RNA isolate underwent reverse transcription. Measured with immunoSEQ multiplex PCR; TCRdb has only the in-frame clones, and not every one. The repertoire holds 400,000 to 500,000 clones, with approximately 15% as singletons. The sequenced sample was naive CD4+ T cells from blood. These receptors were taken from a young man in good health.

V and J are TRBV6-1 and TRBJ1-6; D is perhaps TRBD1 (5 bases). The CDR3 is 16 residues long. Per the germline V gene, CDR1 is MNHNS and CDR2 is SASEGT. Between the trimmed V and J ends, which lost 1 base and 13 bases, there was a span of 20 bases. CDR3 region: CASSEGSRRGSLPLHF. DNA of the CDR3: TGTGCCAGCAGTGAAGGCAGTAGGAGGGGTTCTCTTCCCCTCCACTTT.

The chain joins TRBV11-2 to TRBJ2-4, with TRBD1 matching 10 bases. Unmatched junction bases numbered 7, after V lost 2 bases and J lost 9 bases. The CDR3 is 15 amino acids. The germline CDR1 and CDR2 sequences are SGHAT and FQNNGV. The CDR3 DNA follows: TGTGCCAGCAGCTTATCTCGGGGACAGGGGAGCATTCAGTACTTC. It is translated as CASSLSRGQGSIQYF.

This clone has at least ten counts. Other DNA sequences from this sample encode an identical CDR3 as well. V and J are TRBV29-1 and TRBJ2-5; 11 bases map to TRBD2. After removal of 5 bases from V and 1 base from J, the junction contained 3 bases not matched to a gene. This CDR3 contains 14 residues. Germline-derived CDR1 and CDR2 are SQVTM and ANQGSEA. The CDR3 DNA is TGCAGCGTTCGTCTAGCGGGAGGCCAAGAGACCCAGTACTTC. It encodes CSVRLAGGQETQYF.

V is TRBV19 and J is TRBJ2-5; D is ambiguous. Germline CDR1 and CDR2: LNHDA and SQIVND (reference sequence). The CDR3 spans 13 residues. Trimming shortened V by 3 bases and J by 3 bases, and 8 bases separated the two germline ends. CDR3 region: CASSIGTKETQYF. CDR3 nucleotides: TGTGCCAGTAGTATTGGCACCAAAGAGACCCAGTACTTC.

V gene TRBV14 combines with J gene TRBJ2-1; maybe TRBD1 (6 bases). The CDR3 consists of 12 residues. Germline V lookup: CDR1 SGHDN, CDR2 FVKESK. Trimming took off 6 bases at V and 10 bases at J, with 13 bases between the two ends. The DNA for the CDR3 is TGTGCCAGCAGTCCCCAGGGGTACGAGCAGTTCTTC. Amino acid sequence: CASSPQGYEQFF. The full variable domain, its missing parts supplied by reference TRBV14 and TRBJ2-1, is EAGVTQFPSHSVIEKGQTVTLRCDPISGHDNLYWYRRVMGKEIKFLLHFVKESKQDESGMPNNRFLAERTGGTYSTLKVQPAELEDSGVYFCASSPQGYEQFFGPGTRLTVL.

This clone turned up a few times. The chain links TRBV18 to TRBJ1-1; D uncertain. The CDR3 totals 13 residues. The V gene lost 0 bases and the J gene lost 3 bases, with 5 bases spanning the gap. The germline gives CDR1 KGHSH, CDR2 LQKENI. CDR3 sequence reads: CASSPPGHTEAFF. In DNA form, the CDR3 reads TGTGCCAGCTCACCACCCGGGCACACTGAAGCTTTCTTT.

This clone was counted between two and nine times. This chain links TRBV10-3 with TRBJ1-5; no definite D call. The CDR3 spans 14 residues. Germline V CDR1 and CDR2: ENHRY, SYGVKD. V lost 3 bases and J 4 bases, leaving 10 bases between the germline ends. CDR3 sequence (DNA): TGTGCCATCAGTGAAATACCCGAGAATCAGCCCCAGCATTTT. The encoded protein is CAISEIPENQPQHF.

CDR3 nucleotide sequence: TGTGCCAGTAGTAAACAGACCTACGATGGGCAGTACTTC. The encoded protein is CASSKQTYDGQYF. This chain links TRBV19 with TRBJ2-7; D unresolved. Looked up from germline, CDR1 is LNHDA and CDR2 is SQIVND (reference sequence). V lost 4 bases and J 9 bases, leaving 16 bases between the germline ends. CDR3 length equals 13 residues. The full variable domain, in which reference TRBV19 and TRBJ2-7 provide the parts outside the CDR3, is DGGITQSPKYLFRKEGQNVTLSCEQNLNHDAMYWYRQDPGQGLRLIYYSQIVNDFQKGDIAEGYSVSREKKESFPLTVTSAQKNPTAFYLCASSKQTYDGQYFGPGTRLTVT.

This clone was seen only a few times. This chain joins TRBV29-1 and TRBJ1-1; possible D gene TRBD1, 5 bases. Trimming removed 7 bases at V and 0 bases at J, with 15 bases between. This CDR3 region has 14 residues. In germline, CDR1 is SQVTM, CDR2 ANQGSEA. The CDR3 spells CSGGRWGMNTEAFF. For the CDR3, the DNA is TGCAGCGGAGGTCGCTGGGGGATGAACACTGAAGCTTTCTTT.

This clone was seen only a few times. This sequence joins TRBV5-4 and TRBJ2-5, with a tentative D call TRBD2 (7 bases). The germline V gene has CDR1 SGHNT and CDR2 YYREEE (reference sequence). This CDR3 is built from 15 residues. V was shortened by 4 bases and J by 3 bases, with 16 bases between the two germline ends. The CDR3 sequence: CASSHDAGAKETQYF. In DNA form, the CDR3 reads TGTGCCAGCAGCCACGACGCGGGGGCAAAAGAGACCCAGTACTTC.

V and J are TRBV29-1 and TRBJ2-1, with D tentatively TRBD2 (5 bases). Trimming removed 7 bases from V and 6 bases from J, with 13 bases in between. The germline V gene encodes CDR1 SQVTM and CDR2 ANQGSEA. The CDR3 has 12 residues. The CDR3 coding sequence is TGCAGCGGGGAGAGGGTCGGCAATGAGCAGTTCTTC. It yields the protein CSGERVGNEQFF.

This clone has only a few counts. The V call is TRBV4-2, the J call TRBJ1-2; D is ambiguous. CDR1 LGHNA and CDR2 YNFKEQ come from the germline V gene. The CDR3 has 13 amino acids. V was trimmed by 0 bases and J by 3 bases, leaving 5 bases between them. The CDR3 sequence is CASSQDSYYGYTF. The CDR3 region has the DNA TGTGCCAGCAGCCAAGATTCTTACTATGGCTACACCTTC.

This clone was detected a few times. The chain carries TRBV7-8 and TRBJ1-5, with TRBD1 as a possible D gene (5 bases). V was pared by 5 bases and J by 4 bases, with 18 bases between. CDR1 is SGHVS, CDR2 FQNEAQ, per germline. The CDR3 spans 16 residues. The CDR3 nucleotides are TGTGCCAGCAGCGCTAGTGGCCGACAGTTAAATCAGCCCCAGCATTTT. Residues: CASSASGRQLNQPQHF.

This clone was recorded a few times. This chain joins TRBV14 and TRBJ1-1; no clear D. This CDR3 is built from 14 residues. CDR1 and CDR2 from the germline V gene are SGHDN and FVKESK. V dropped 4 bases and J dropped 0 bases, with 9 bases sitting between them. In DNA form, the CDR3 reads TGTGCCAGCAGCCGAGGGTCCCTGAACACTGAAGCTTTCTTT. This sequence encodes CASSRGSLNTEAFF.

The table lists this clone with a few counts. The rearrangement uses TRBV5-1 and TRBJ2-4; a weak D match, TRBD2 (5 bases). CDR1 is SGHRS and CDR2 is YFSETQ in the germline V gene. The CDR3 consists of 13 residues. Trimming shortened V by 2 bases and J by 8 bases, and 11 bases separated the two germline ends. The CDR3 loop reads CASSFDPRDIQYF. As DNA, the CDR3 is TGCGCCAGCAGCTTTGATCCGAGGGACATTCAGTACTTC.

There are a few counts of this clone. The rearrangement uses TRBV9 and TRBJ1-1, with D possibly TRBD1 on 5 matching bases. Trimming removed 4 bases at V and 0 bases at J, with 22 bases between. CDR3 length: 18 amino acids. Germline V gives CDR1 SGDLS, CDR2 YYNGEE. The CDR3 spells CASSPREPGQIMNTEAFF. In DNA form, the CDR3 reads TGTGCCAGCAGCCCCAGAGAGCCGGGGCAGATCATGAACACTGAAGCTTTCTTT.

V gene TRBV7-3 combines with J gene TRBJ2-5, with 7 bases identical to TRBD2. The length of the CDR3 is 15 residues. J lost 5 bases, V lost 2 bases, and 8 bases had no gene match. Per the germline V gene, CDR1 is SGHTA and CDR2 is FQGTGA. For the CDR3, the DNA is TGTGCCAGCAGCTTAGAGGGCGGGAGTGGTGAGACCCAGTACTTC. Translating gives CASSLEGGSGETQYF.

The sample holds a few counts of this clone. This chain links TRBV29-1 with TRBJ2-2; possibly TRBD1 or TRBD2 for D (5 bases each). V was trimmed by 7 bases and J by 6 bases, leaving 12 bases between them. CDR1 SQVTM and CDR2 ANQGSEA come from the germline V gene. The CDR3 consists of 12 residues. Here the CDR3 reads CSGGPSAGELFF. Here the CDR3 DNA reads TGCAGCGGGGGACCCTCGGCCGGGGAGCTGTTTTTT.

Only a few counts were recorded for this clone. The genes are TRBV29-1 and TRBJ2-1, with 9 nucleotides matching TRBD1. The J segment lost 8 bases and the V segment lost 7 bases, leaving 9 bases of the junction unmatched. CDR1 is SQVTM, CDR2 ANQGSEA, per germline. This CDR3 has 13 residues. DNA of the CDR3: TGCAGCGGGGGACAGGGCCTTGTAGATGAGCAGTTCTTC. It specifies CSGGQGLVDEQFF.

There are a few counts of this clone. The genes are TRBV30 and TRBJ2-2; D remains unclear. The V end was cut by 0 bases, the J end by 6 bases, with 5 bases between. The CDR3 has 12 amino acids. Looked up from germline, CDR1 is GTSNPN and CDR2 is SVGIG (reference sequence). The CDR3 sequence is CAWSVTAGELFF. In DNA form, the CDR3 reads TGTGCCTGGAGTGTAACGGCCGGGGAGCTGTTTTTT. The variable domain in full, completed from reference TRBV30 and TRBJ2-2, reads SQTIHQWPATLVQPVGSPLSLECTVEGTSNPNLYWYRQAAGRGLQLLFYSVGIGQISSEVPQNLSASRPQDRQFILSSKKLLLSDSGFYLCAWSVTAGELFFGEGSRLTVL.

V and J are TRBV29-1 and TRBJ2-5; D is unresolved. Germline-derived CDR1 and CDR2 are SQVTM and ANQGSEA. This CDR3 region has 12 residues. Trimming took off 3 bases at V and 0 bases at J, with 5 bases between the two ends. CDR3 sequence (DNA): TGCAGCGTTGACCGGGACCAAGAGACCCAGTACTTC. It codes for CSVDRDQETQYF.

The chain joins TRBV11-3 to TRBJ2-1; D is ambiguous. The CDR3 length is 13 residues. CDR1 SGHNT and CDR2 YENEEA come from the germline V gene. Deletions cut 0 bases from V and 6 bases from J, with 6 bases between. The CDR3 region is CASSLEGSNEQFF. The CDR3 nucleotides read TGTGCCAGCAGCTTAGAGGGAAGCAATGAGCAGTTCTTC.

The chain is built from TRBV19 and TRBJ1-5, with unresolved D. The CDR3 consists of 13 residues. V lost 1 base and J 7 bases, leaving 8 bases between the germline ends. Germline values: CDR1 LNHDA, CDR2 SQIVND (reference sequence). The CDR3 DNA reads TGTGCCAGTAGTATAGTTGTTCGGCAGCCCCAGCATTTT. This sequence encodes CASSIVVRQPQHF.